Each of the 28 T cell receptor beta chains below was sequenced from the same sample in a study of cytomegalovirus exposure and HLA in healthy donors. The PCR used 60 Vbeta and 13 Jbeta primers. Sequenced by immunoSEQ multiplex PCR; TCRdb stores in-frame clones only, minus some. The table has more than 200,000 clones, 70% seen once. The sample was PBMCs. These receptors originate from a man in his forties in good health and CMV-seropositive.

This clone was picked up a small number of times. The rearrangement uses TRBV4-1 and TRBJ2-7, with 7 bases identical to TRBD2. V was clipped by 1 base and J by 1 base; unmatched bases: 4. The CDR3 consists of 15 residues. Per germline, CDR1 MGHRA and CDR2 YSYEKL. The CDR3 DNA reads TGCGCCAGCAGCCAAGCCATGGGACTATCCTACGAGCAGTACTTC. This sequence encodes CASSQAMGLSYEQYF.

This chain connects TRBV7-9 to TRBJ2-7; 10 nucleotides align to TRBD1. This CDR3 has 15 amino acids. The germline CDR1 and CDR2 sequences are SEHNR and FQNEAQ (reference sequence). J gave up 4 bases and V 5 bases, and 8 bases lay outside the gene matches. The CDR3 nucleotides read TGTGCCAGCAGCATCCAAGGGACAGGGGTTTACGAGCAGTACTTC. This gives the protein CASSIQGTGVYEQYF.

This clone showed up just a few times. The CDR3 region has the DNA TGTGCCAGTAGTATAGGGGTCGAGACTTCGAACACTGAAGCTTTCTTT. Residues: CASSIGVETSNTEAFF. The chain combines TRBV19 with TRBJ1-1; D remains unclear. V lost 1 base to trimming and J lost 1 base, with 13 bases between them. The CDR3 has 16 residues. Germline V lookup: CDR1 LNHDA, CDR2 SQIVND (reference sequence).

V usage is TRBV7-9 and J usage is TRBJ2-1; TRBD1 might be the D (7 bases). V was pared by 0 bases and J by 4 bases, with 10 bases between. CDR1 and CDR2 (germline): SEHNR, FQNEAQ (reference sequence). The CDR3 is 15 residues long. The CDR3 loop reads CASSLAEGAYNEQFF. For the CDR3, the DNA is TGTGCCAGCAGCTTAGCGGAGGGGGCGTACAATGAGCAGTTCTTC.

This clone was detected once. As DNA, the CDR3 is TGCGCCAGCAGCTTGGTGGGGGCCACAGATACGCAGTATTTT. It specifies CASSLVGATDTQYF. The rearrangement links TRBV5-1 to TRBJ2-3, with D maybe TRBD1 (6 bases). The CDR3 has 14 residues. Deletions cut 0 bases from V and 2 bases from J, with 7 bases between. Germline V CDR1 and CDR2: SGHRS, YFSETQ.

This rearrangement joins TRBV5-8 to TRBJ2-3; a possible D gene is TRBD2 (5 bases). The CDR3 loop spans 13 amino acids. Germline CDR1 is SGHTS and CDR2 is YDEGEE. The ends were cut back, 6 bases at V and 4 bases at J, with 12 bases in the middle. CDR3: CASTPDGADTQYF. CDR3 bases: TGTGCCAGCACCCCAGACGGGGCAGATACGCAGTATTTT.

This chain joins TRBV27 and TRBJ1-3; D unresolved. The germline V gene encodes CDR1 MNHEY and CDR2 SMNVEV (reference sequence). Trimming took 6 bases from V and 0 from J, leaving 15 bases between them. This CDR3 is 16 amino acids long. The CDR3 region is CASRSRAPSSGNTIYF. CDR3 nucleotide sequence: TGTGCCAGCAGGTCGAGGGCACCCAGCTCTGGAAACACCATATATTTT.

The chain has TRBV4-1 and TRBJ2-7, with D perhaps TRBD2 (6 bases). Germline CDR1 and CDR2: MGHRA and YSYEKL. CDR3 size: 16 residues. V was clipped by 0 bases and J by 0 bases, with 12 bases between them. The CDR3 reads CASSQDLGEASYEQYF. CDR3 bases: TGCGCCAGCAGCCAAGATTTGGGGGAGGCCTCCTACGAGCAGTACTTC.

The V and J genes are TRBV7-9 and TRBJ1-1; tentative D call: TRBD1 (5 bases). Trimming left V 8 bases short and J 4 bases short, with 14 bases between. Germline V lookup: CDR1 SEHNR, CDR2 FQNEAQ (reference sequence). CDR3 length: 13 amino acids. CDR3 in amino acids: CASCLGGSTEAFF. In nucleotides, the CDR3 is TGTGCCAGCTGCCTCGGGGGGAGCACTGAAGCTTTCTTT.

This rearrangement joins TRBV7-9 to TRBJ2-2, with TRBD2 as a possible D gene (5 bases). Between the trimmed V and J ends, which lost 3 bases and 7 bases, there was a span of 12 bases. Looked up from germline, CDR1 is SEHNR and CDR2 is FQNEAQ (reference sequence). The CDR3 consists of 14 residues. The CDR3 spells CASSFIFEGGELFF. In DNA, the CDR3 is TGTGCCAGCAGCTTCATTTTTGAGGGCGGGGAGCTGTTTTTT.

This clone was picked up a small number of times. The chain joins TRBV6-5 to TRBJ2-7, with TRBD1 as a possible D gene (5 bases). V lost 2 bases to trimming and J lost 0 bases, with 11 bases between them. CDR3 length: 15 residues. CDR1 is MNHEY, CDR2 SVGAGI, per germline. The CDR3 reads CASSYGAYSSYEQYF. CDR3 coding DNA: TGTGCCAGCAGTTACGGGGCCTACAGCTCCTACGAGCAGTACTTC.

The V gene is TRBV6-1, the J gene TRBJ2-7; D possibly corresponds to TRBD1 (6 bases). The V gene's germline CDR1 is MNHNS and CDR2 SASEGT. This CDR3 spans 12 amino acids. V dropped 7 bases and J dropped 3 bases, with 10 bases sitting between them. The CDR3 DNA sequence: TGTGCCAGCACCCGGACAGTCTACGAGCAGTACTTC. It yields the protein CASTRTVYEQYF.

J is TRBJ2-5 and V is TRBV2; tentative D call: TRBD2 (6 bases). The assigned J gene may be wrong: the sequence end matches TRBJ2-7 better. The CDR3 sequence is 13 residues long. Per germline, CDR1 SNHLY and CDR2 FYNNEI. The CDR3 loop reads CASSGAGIYEQYF. The CDR3 DNA follows: TGTGCCAGCAGTGGGGCGGGAATCTACGAGCAGTACTTC.

A note on this clone: One end of the junction is discordant with germline, which a read error may explain. The V and J genes are TRBV4-2 and TRBJ1-2; TRBD1 matches at 9 bases. Germline values: CDR1 LGHNA, CDR2 YNFKEQ. The CDR3 sequence is 15 residues long. For the CDR3, the DNA is TGTGCCAGCCGCCAATCACCGGGACAGGGATATGGCTACACCTTC. Protein product: CASRQSPGQGYGYTF.

This clone was counted a few times. V gene TRBV5-6 combines with J gene TRBJ2-6, with D possibly matching TRBD2 (6 bases). V lost 2 bases and J 2 bases, leaving 8 bases between the germline ends. Germline assignment: CDR1 SGHDT and CDR2 YYEEEE. CDR3 length: 15 amino acids. CDR3 in DNA: TGTGCCAGCAGCTTAGGAGGGACTGGGGCCAACGTCCTGACTTTC. Amino acids: CASSLGGTGANVLTF.

V gene TRBV15 combines with J gene TRBJ2-1; D gene ambiguous. V was shortened by 3 bases and J by 1 base, with 13 bases between the two germline ends. The CDR3 spans 16 residues. CDR1 LNHNV and CDR2 YYDKDF come from the germline V gene (reference sequence). The CDR3 region is CATSRNSPGSYNEQFF. CDR3 coding DNA: TGTGCCACCAGCAGGAACTCCCCCGGGTCCTACAATGAGCAGTTCTTC. The variable domain in full, with the rest retrieved from reference TRBV15 and TRBJ2-1, is DAMVIQNPRYQVTQFGKPVTLSCSQTLNHNVMYWYQQKSSQAPKLLFHYYDKDFNNEADTPDNFQSRRPNTSFCFLDIRSPGLGDTAMYLCATSRNSPGSYNEQFFGPGTRLTVL.

The chain combines TRBV5-5 with TRBJ1-2; tentative D call: TRBD1 (5 bases). The CDR3 length is 13 residues. Trimming shortened V by 2 bases and J by 4 bases, and 9 bases separated the two germline ends. CDR1 is SGHKS and CDR2 is YYEKEE in the germline V gene (reference sequence). CDR3 in amino acids: CASSLGAIYGYTF. In DNA, the CDR3 is TGTGCCAGCAGCTTAGGGGCTATCTATGGCTACACCTTC. Complete variable domain (other parts from reference TRBV5-5 and TRBJ1-2): DAGVTQSPTHLIKTRGQQVTLRCSPISGHKSVSWYQQVLGQGPQFIFQYYEKEERGRGNFPDRFSARQFPNYSSELNVNALLLGDSALYLCASSLGAIYGYTFGSGTRLTVV.

The chain has TRBV28 and TRBJ2-2, with TRBD2 identical over 9 bases. CDR1 and CDR2 from the germline V gene are MDHEN and SYDVKM. The CDR3 covers 18 residues. With V trimmed by 1 base and J by 5 bases, 11 bases remained unmatched. The DNA for the CDR3 is TGTGCCAGCAGTTTATTTGCCCAGCGGGGGGTTAAGACCGGGGAGCTGTTTTTT. Translation: CASSLFAQRGVKTGELFF.

As DNA, the CDR3 is TGTGCCATCAGTTTAGCGGGGGGCCTGGATGAGCAGTTCTTC. Protein product: CAISLAGGLDEQFF. The chain uses TRBV10-3 and TRBJ2-1; 10 bases match TRBD2. V gave up 5 bases and J gave up 8 bases; unmatched junction bases: 6. The germline gives CDR1 ENHRY, CDR2 SYGVKD. CDR3 length: 14 amino acids.

The chain joins TRBV5-1 to TRBJ2-5, with TRBD1 as a possible D gene (6 bases). V lost 5 bases, J lost 1 base, and 12 bases lay in between. The CDR3 loop spans 14 amino acids. The germline V gene encodes CDR1 SGHRS and CDR2 YFSETQ. The CDR3 region is CASRGADLQETQYF. DNA for the CDR3: TGCGCCAGCAGGGGGGCGGACCTCCAAGAGACCCAGTACTTC.

The chain joins TRBV9 to TRBJ1-6; D is unclear. The CDR3 loop spans 16 amino acids. CDR1 and CDR2 from the germline V gene are SGDLS and YYNGEE. The V gene lost 0 bases and the J gene lost 7 bases, with 14 bases spanning the gap. For the CDR3, the DNA is TGTGCCAGCAGCGTAGGGGTTGGCGGGGAAAATTCACCCCTCCACTTT. Translation gives CASSVGVGGENSPLHF.

The rearrangement uses TRBV7-9 and TRBJ2-3, with 10 bases that match TRBD1. This CDR3 has 17 amino acids. Trimming at V came to 3 bases and at J to 5 bases, leaving 11 bases not matched to a gene. Germline lookup yields CDR1 SEHNR and CDR2 FQNEAQ (reference sequence). CDR3 nucleotides: TGTGCCAGCAGCTTTGTACAAGGGACAGGGGTTAGAGATACGCAGTATTTT. It codes for CASSFVQGTGVRDTQYF.

The V and J genes are TRBV14 and TRBJ2-3; tentatively, D is TRBD2 (6 bases). The germline V gene has CDR1 SGHDN and CDR2 FVKESK. The CDR3 contains 14 residues. Trimming shortened V by 4 bases and J by 4 bases, and 12 bases separated the two germline ends. The CDR3 nucleotides read TGTGCCAGCAGCCTTATCAGGGAGGCAGATACGCAGTATTTT. This gives the protein CASSLIREADTQYF.

The chain couples TRBV2 to TRBJ2-7; 7 positions agree with TRBD2. After removal of 5 bases from V and 2 bases from J, the junction contained 6 bases not matched to a gene. Germline loops: CDR1 SNHLY, CDR2 FYNNEI. This CDR3 is built from 14 residues. This CDR3 is CASSPTGGTYEQYF. The CDR3, as DNA: TGTGCCAGCAGTCCAACCGGGGGGACCTACGAGCAGTACTTC.

The gene calls are TRBV28 and TRBJ2-3; D is perhaps TRBD2 (6 bases). CDR1 MDHEN and CDR2 SYDVKM come from the germline V gene. CDR3 length equals 14 residues. V was shortened by 2 bases and J by 4 bases, with 10 bases between the two germline ends. The CDR3 nucleotides read TGTGCCAGCAGTTTAGCTAGCGCGGCAGATACGCAGTATTTT. Translating it yields CASSLASAADTQYF.

The chain combines TRBV27 with TRBJ2-7; TRBD2 agrees at 7 bases. J was trimmed by 6 bases and V by 6 bases; bases with no gene match: 8. This CDR3 is built from 13 residues. Germline CDR1 reads MNHEY; CDR2 reads SMNVEV (reference sequence). The CDR3 region is CASSLGRGCEQYF. The CDR3, as DNA: TGTGCCAGCAGCCTCGGGCGGGGGTGCGAGCAGTACTTC.

V and J are TRBV7-3 and TRBJ2-5, with 9 bases matching TRBD2. This CDR3 is 14 amino acids long. The V gene's germline CDR1 is SGHTA and CDR2 FQGTGA. V shed 5 bases and J 7 bases; nucleotides not matched to a gene: 8. CDR3 DNA sequence: TGTGCCAGCAGCATGGCGGGGGGGCAGGGGACCCAGTACTTC. Translating gives CASSMAGGQGTQYF.

The chain couples TRBV4-1 to TRBJ1-5; TRBD1 is a possible D gene (6 bases). CDR3 length equals 17 residues. V was pared by 0 bases and J by 6 bases, with 18 bases between. Germline V CDR1 and CDR2: MGHRA, YSYEKL. CDR3 nucleotides: TGCGCCAGCAGCCAAGAACCGGGACAAACTAGGATTCAGCCCCAGCATTTT. Translation gives CASSQEPGQTRIQPQHF.